This T cell receptor (beta chain) appears in the sequencing data of a study of blood T cell repertoires in COVID-19. For the study at large: Samples of COVID-19 (acute and convalescent) were obtained from the United States, Italy and Spain. T cells, B-cell-depleted T cells, or PBMCs supplied cDNA or gDNA.

Germline CDR1 LGHDT, CDR2 YNNKEL (reference sequence). This CDR3 is built from 14 residues. The germline V and J ends were trimmed by 1 base and 7 bases, with 13 bases remaining between them. Seattle's cohort entered during active infection and was followed longitudinally. Original data processing: Researchers report that nucleated cell counts were estimated from reference gene primer amplification. Data came from immunoSEQ multiplex PCR; TCRdb stores just in-frame clones and leaves some out. V, J and clone size are taken as reported in that table, and D and trimming were inferred from the DNA itself. Of more than 150,000 clones detected, 80% to 90% appear once; the ten largest clones hold roughly an eighth.

The sequenced sample consisted of peripheral blood. This TCR derives from a woman between 65 and 79 years old with COVID-19, enrolled during active disease. V usage is TRBV3-1 (or the pseudogene TRBV3-2) and J usage is TRBJ1-1; a possible D gene is TRBD1 (5 bases). The DNA of the CDR3 is TGTGCCAGCAGCCAAGTGTTCCAGGGCCTTGAAGCTTTCTTT. The encoded protein is CASSQVFQGLEAFF.